The clone carrying this T cell receptor beta chain was observed a few times. TCRdb passed the 5' RACE reads through MiXCR, listing each CDR3 protein once. The data show approximately 27,000 distinct CDR3 sequences, about 4.6% seen once. The germline V gene encodes CDR1 LGHDT and CDR2 YNNKEL (reference sequence). The CDR3 covers 13 residues. V was cut by 4 bases and J by 2 bases, with 5 bases left in between. The data derive from a study of early T cells in non-severe SARS-CoV-2 infection. The sequencing input was whole blood. The TCR sequence derives from an adult who was a healthcare worker with PCR-confirmed SARS-CoV-2 infection or an uninfected control (not recorded which). This rearrangement joins TRBV3-1 to TRBJ2-2; D uncertain. The CDR3 coding sequence is TGTGCCAGCAGCCGGATAAACACCGGGGAGCTGTTTTTT. Amino acids: CASSRINTGELFF.